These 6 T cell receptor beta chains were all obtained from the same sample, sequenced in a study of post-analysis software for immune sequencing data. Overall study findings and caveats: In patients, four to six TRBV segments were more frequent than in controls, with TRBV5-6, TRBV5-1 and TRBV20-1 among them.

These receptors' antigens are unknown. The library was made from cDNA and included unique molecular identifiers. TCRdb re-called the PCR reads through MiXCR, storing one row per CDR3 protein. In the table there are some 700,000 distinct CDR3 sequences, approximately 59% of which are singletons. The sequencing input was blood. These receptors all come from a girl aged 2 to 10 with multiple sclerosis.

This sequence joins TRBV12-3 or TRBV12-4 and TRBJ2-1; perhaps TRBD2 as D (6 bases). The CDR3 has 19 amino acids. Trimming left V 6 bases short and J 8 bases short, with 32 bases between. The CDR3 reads CASRLALDPATKYNDEQFF. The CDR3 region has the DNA TGTGCCAGCAGACTAGCCTTGGACCCTGCTACCAAGTACAATGATGAGCAGTTCTTC.

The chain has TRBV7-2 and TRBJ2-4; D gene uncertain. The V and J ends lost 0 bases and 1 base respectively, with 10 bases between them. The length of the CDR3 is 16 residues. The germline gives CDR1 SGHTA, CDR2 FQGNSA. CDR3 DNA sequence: TGTGCCAGCAGCTTAGCTCCCCCCTCGGCCAAAAACATTCAGTACTTC. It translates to CASSLAPPSAKNIQYF. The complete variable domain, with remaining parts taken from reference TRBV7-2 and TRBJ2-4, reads GAGVSQSPSNKVTEKGKDVELRCDPISGHTALYWYRQSLGQGLEFLIYFQGNSAPDKSGLPSDRFSAERTGGSVSTLTIQRTQQEDSAVYLCASSLAPPSAKNIQYFGAGTRLSVL.

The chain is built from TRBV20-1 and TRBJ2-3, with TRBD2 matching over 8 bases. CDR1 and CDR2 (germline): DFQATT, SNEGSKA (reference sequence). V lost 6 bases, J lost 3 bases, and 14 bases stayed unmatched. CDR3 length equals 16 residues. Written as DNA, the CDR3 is TGCAGTGCCTCCGATAATGCGGGGGGCGCGACAGATACGCAGTATTTT. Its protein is CSASDNAGGATDTQYF.

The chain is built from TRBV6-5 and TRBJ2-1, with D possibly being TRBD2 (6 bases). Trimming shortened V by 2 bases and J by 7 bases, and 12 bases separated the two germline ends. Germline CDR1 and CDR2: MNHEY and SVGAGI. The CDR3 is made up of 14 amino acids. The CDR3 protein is CASSYGGIGNEQFF. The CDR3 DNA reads TGTGCCAGCAGTTACGGGGGGATTGGGAATGAGCAGTTCTTC.

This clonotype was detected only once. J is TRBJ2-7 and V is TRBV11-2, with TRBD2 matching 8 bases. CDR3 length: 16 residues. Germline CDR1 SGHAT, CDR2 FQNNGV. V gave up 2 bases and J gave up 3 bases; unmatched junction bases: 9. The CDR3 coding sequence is TGTGCCAGCAGCTTACTCTCGGGGGGGATGAACTACGAGCAGTACTTC. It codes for CASSLLSGGMNYEQYF. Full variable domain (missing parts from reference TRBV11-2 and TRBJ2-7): EAGVAQSPRYKIIEKRQSVAFWCNPISGHATLYWYQQILGQGPKLLIQFQNNGVVDDSQLPKDRFSAERLKGVDSTLKIQPAKLEDSAVYLCASSLLSGGMNYEQYFGPGTRLTVT.

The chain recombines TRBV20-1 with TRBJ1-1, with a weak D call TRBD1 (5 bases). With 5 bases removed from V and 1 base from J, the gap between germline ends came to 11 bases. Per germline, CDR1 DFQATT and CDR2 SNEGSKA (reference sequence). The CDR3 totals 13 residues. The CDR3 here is CSALGLPNTEAFF. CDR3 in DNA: TGCAGTGCTTTGGGACTGCCGAACACTGAAGCTTTCTTT.